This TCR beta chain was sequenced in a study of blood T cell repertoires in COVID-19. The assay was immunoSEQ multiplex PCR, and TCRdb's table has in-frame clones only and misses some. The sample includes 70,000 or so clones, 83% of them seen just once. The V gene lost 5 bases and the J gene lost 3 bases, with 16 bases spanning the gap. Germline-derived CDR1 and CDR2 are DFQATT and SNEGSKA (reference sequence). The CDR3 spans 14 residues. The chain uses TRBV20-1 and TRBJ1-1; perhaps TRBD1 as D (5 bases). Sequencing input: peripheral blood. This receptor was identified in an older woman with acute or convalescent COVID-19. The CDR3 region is CSARGGVGDTEAFF. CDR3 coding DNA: TGCAGTGCTCGTGGGGGGGTCGGGGACACTGAAGCTTTCTTT.